This T cell receptor (beta chain) is drawn from a study of regulatory T cells in long-lasting Graves disease. Specified time point: newly diagnosed GD, antithyroid drugs for less than 3 months. Generation of the TCR library employed RNA extracted from PBMCs. Arm-PCR with iRepertoire HTBI primers amplified the CDR3 regions for these TCR beta libraries. TCRdb re-analysed the multiplex PCR reads in MiXCR, keeping a single row per CDR3 protein. The top ten hold roughly 27% of the sample, which has hundreds of thousands of distinct CDR3 sequences, around 17% seen once. To note about this clonotype: A much larger clone differs from this one at a single base, so this may be a read error.

These sequences were also reported in another study, on T cells in Graves' hyperthyroidism and ophthalmopathy.

This TCR was recovered from a man aged 35 to 55 with Graves disease. The sequencing here drew on peripheral blood mononuclear cells (PBMCs), taken at new diagnosis, from a patient treated with antithyroid drugs.

The CDR3 DNA reads TGTGCCAGCAGTTTTGGTAGGAACTCCTGCAATGAGCAGTTCTTC. It yields the protein CASSFGRNSCNEQFF. This chain connects TRBV27 to TRBJ2-1; no clear D. The CDR3 loop spans 15 amino acids. Per germline, CDR1 MNHEY and CDR2 SMNVEV (reference sequence).